A selection of T cell receptor beta chains follows, all from one sample in a study of CD4+ T cells in melanoma. This table comes from immunoSEQ multiplex PCR, and its TCRdb copy is limited to in-frame clones, with some not included. The data contain about 9,600 clones, over 70% of them singletons. The sample comprised cells from a culture (not recorded whether cultured in vitro). The source is a human donor with melanoma. Both conserved end residues are trimmed from each CDR3. The D gene is left open where the match is weak.

d_call | j_call | v_call | cdr3_aa
. | TRBJ2-1 | TRBV10-1 | ASRNPRQSEYNEQF
. | TRBJ2-3 | TRBV5-1 | ASMGQGLDTQY
. | TRBJ2-6 | TRBV2 | ASSVGRGSGQTTSGANVLT
TRBD1 | TRBJ2-3 | TRBV5-8 | ASSQGQGTPSTDTQY
. | TRBJ2-7 | TRBV2 | ASKSGLYEQY
. | TRBJ1-3 | TRBV28 | ASSFQDSGNTIY
. | TRBJ1-3 | TRBV5-4 | ASRLGGPGNTIY
. | TRBJ2-1 | TRBV7-2 | ASSLAGYTNNEQF
. | TRBJ2-2 | TRBV7-3 | ASSITGLGAGELF
TRBD2 | TRBJ2-1 | TRBV11-1 | ASSLAGGYPNEQF
. | TRBJ1-2 | TRBV27 | ASSLSGRNANYGYT
. | TRBJ2-1 | TRBV5-5 | ASSPGRGPEFEQF
. | TRBJ1-1 | TRBV10-3 | AISEGAGAF
TRBD2 | TRBJ2-7 | TRBV10-3 | AINRERGNSYEQY
. | TRBJ1-6 | TRBV6-2/TRBV6-3 | ASSRGSPLH
. | TRBJ2-7 | TRBV19 | ASSQSREKVGYEQY
. | TRBJ1-1 | TRBV18 | ASSPAVGTEAF
. | TRBJ1-2 | TRBV6-5 | ATKGDRGYT
. | TRBJ1-1 | TRBV2 | AFQRRAETEAF
TRBD1 | TRBJ2-7 | TRBV11-1 | ASSLGQGTVRRQY
. | TRBJ2-7 | TRBV5-1 | ASSFTGRPTYEQY
TRBD1 | TRBJ2-2 | TRBV9 | ASSGQAGTGPTGELF
. | TRBJ1-6 | TRBV7-9 | ASSTHYISPLH
. | TRBJ1-2 | TRBV7-2 | ASSQSGGLRGGYT
. | TRBJ1-4 | TRBV30 | AWTGRGGEKLF
TRBD2 | TRBJ2-3 | TRBV7-3 | ASSPTGGNTDTQY
TRBD1 | TRBJ1-2 | TRBV6-5 | ASGASVQGVYGYT
. | TRBJ2-7 | TRBV4-1 | ASSPLEDRQYEQY
. | TRBJ1-1 | TRBV14 | ASSQDFGGVRTEAF
TRBD2 | TRBJ2-3 | TRBV9 | ASSVDPGTSVIDTQY
TRBD2 | TRBJ2-7 | TRBV11-2 | ASSFGGGGEQY
TRBD2 | TRBJ2-4 | TRBV7-8 | ASSFGGGKNIQY
TRBD2 | TRBJ2-3 | TRBV7-9 | ASSPSGGPDTQY
. | TRBJ1-4 | TRBV9 | ASSGRATNEKLF
TRBD1 | TRBJ1-1 | TRBV6-6 | ASRFQGAGNTEAF
TRBD1 | TRBJ2-3 | TRBV11-2 | ASSINRGKKSTDTQY
. | TRBJ2-2 | TRBV19 | ASTWQVHTGELF
. | TRBJ1-6 | TRBV7-9 | ASGGGVRGYNSPLH
. | TRBJ2-7 | TRBV2 | ASRRLESGIYEQY
TRBD1 | TRBJ2-2 | TRBV10-1 | ASSESQGAVRTGELF
TRBD1 | TRBJ1-1 | TRBV2 | ASSGGTAMNTEAF
. | TRBJ2-7 | TRBV5-6 | ASSLKAGSPYEQY
. | TRBJ1-4 | TRBV6-5 | ASGATGINEKLF
. | TRBJ2-7 | TRBV6-4 | ASALEYEQY
TRBD2 | TRBJ2-1 | TRBV3-1/TRBV3-2 | ASSQWLGGGVYNEQF